Included here is one TCR beta chain sequence, with context. CDR3 length: 13 amino acids. The V gene's germline CDR1 is SGDLS and CDR2 YYNGEE. The V end lost 3 bases, the J end lost 5 bases, and 12 bases lay between the germline ends. The data were taken from a study of blood T cell repertoires in COVID-19. Background on the study: Some COVID-19 samples were acute and others convalescent; all came from the United States, Italy and Spain.

The data were produced by immunoSEQ multiplex PCR, yet TCRdb's version contains in-frame clones alone and is incomplete. This sample has 250,000 to 350,000 clones, with about 85% found just once. The chain uses TRBV9 and TRBJ2-7; maybe TRBD2 (6 bases). This TCR was recovered from a woman between 50 and 59 years old who had recovered from COVID-19. Sequencing used peripheral blood. CDR3 nucleotide sequence: TGTGCCAGCAGCGCCCCTACTAGCAACGAGCAGTACTTC. This translates into CASSAPTSNEQYF.